What follows describes a single TCR beta chain. What it binds is unknown. The treatment: about 20 received Ad26.COV2.S at low or high dose, single or two shots; several received placebo; per-sample allocation not given. Material that was analyzed had been drawn on day 63 after the first vaccine or placebo injection. A Boston donor was an adult aged 18-55 years. Sequencing used immunoSEQ multiplex PCR; TCRdb keeps in-frame clones, though not all of them. The table lists hundreds of thousands of clones, 75% to 95% of them singletons. The data are from a study of Ad26.COV2.S vaccination and SARS-CoV-2 variants. Notes on the study in general: Ad26.COV2.S recipients had broader spike-specific TCRs (P = 0.0014).

The germline V gene has CDR1 SGHVS and CDR2 FQNEAQ. Trimming shortened V by 5 bases and J by 4 bases, and 6 bases separated the two germline ends. The CDR3 has 12 residues. This clonotype was obtained from a person between 18 and 65 years old who received the Ad26.COV2.S COVID-19 vaccine or a placebo. This sequence joins TRBV7-8 and TRBJ1-3; D is ambiguous. This material consisted of peripheral blood, taken in a trial of Ad26.COV2.S vaccine versus placebo. This CDR3 is CASSRGGNTIYF. In nucleotides, the CDR3 is TGTGCCAGCAGCCGCGGGGGAAACACCATATATTTT.